This T cell receptor (beta chain) emerged from a study of T-cell reconstitution after alpha-beta-depleted transplantation in children. Regarding the study as a whole: Several patients had high TCRbeta diversity at day 60; it came from surviving recipient T cells and thymic progenitors. T-cell counts and diversity at one year post-transplant came mainly from newly produced T cells.

V was pared by 2 bases and J by 6 bases, with 5 bases between. The CDR3 is 12 residues long. A library of TCRbeta sequences, prepared with unique molecular identifiers, was generated. TCRdb recomputed calls from the PCR reads with MiXCR, one row per CDR3 protein. The sample carries approximately 97,000 distinct CDR3 sequences, 4.5% to 7.5% recorded once. By proportion, this clonotype is medium-sized. Its antigen is not identified. This TCR was sampled from a female patient aged 2-9 years who had a stem cell transplant for Fanconi anemia, so the T cells may come from the graft donor. Sequencing was performed on PBMCs, mostly from graft donor cells, taken 60 days after TCRalphabeta/CD19-depleted stem cell transplant. The chain uses TRBV12-3 or TRBV12-4 and TRBJ2-1, with unresolved D. The CDR3 protein is CASSLRPNEQFF. In DNA, the CDR3 is TGTGCCAGCAGTTTACGGCCCAATGAGCAGTTCTTC.